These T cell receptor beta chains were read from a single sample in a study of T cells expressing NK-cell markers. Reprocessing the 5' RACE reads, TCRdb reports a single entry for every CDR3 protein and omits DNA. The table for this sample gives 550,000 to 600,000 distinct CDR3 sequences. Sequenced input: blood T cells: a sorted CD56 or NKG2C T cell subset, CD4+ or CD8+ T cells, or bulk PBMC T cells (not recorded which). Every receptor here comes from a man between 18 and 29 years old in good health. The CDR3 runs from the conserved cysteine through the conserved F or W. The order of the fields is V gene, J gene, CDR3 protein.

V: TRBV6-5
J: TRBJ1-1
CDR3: CASRSPGEAFF

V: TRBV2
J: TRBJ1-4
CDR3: CASRLPGREPNEKLFF

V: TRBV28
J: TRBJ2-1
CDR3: CASSWASMANEQFF

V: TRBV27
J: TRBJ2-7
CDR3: CASSSGARGLREQYF

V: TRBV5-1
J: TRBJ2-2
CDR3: CASSLEPGSNTGELFF

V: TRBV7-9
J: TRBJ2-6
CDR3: CASSPLAGVSGANVLTF

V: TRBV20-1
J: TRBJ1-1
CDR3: CSARVSRGASGAFF

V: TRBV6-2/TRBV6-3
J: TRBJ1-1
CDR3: CASSSATTGAPRAFF

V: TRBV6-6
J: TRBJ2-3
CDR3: CVAGDRENTQYF

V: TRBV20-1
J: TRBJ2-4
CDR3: CSAIPEVSKNIQYF

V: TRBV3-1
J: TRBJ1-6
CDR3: CASSRKGWPGVDNSPLHF

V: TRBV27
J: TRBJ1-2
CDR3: CASSFSRTNYGYTF

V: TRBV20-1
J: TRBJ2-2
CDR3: CSARDMKARNTGELFF

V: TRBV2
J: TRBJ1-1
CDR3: CASSRGSRGLMNTEAFF

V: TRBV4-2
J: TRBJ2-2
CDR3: CASSPWDGFNTGELFF

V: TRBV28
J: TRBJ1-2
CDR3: CASSSSGGENGYTF

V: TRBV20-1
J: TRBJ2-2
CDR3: CSARDPLAGPNTGELFF

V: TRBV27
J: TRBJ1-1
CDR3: CAGQQGQNTEAFF

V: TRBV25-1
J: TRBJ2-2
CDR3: CASSEGAAGELFF

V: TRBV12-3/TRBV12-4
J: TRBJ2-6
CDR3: CASSDDNASFSGANVLTF

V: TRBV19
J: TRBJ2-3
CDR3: CASSIEPSGFHDTQYF

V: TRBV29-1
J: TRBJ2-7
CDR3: CSVDGTGTSGPYEQYF

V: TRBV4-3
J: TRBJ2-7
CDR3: CASSQDGAGDKSGQYF

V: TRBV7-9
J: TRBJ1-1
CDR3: CASSLKTGVEAFF

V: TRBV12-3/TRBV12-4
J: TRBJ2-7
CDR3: CASRPGQGRPGQYF

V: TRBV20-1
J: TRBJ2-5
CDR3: CSASGEAQETQYF

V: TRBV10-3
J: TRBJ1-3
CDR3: CAISESRPGNTIYF

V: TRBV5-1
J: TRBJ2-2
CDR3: CASSFGLAGGPSGELFF

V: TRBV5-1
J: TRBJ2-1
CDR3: CASSSPTGTDHPYNEQFF

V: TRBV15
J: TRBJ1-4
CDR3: CATSRDRGKLFF

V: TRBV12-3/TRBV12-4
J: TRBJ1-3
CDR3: CASSLGPTSGNTIYF

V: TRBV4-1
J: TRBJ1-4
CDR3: CASSPRQGAQKLFF

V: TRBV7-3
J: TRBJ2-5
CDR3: CASSRGAGAQETQYF

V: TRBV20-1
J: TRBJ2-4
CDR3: CSARDNMRASIAKNIQYF

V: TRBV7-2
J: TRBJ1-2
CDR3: CASSLVGTRVGYGYTF

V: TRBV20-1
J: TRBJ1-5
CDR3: CSASSRPLKPQHF

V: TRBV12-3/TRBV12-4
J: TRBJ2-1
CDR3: CASSLLAGVGNEQFF

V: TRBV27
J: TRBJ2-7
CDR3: CASRQGLTYEQYF

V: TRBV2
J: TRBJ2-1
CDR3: CASSPDRRIYNEQFF

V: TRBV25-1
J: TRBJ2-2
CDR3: CASSELTELFF

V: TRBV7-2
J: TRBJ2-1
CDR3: CASSLQGLAGPREQFF

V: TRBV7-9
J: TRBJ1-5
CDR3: CASSAGTGNGPQHF